The clone carrying this T cell receptor (beta chain) was counted a few times. Its cognate antigen is unknown. This entry belongs to a study of T-cell memory formation after mild COVID-19. Study findings and constraints: Later expanders leaned CD4+, whereas clones that contracted between day 15 and 85 were balanced CD4/CD8.

Each CDR3 protein gets one entry after TCRdb re-called the 5' RACE reads with MiXCR. The sample lists about 340,000 distinct CDR3 sequences, around a fifth occurring once. Per germline, CDR1 SEHNR and CDR2 FQNEAQ (reference sequence). V was pared by 5 bases and J by 1 base, with 11 bases between. CDR3 size: 14 residues. The sequence was collected from an adult woman who had mild COVID-19 (a few samples of this study predate the infection). Cell type and time point are not known. The sequencing input was PBMCs or a T cell subset sorted from them (not recorded which). The gene calls are TRBV7-9 and TRBJ1-2; unclear D gene. The CDR3 here is CASSRSGDNYGYTF. The CDR3 DNA sequence: TGTGCCAGCAGCCGCTCCGGGGATAACTATGGCTACACCTTC. Full variable domain (rest looked up from reference TRBV7-9 and TRBJ1-2): DTGVSQNPRHKITKRGQNVTFRCDPISEHNRLYWYRQTLGQGPEFLTYFQNEAQLEKSRLLSDRFSAERPKGSFSTLEIQRTEQGDSAMYLCASSRSGDNYGYTFGSGTRLTVV.